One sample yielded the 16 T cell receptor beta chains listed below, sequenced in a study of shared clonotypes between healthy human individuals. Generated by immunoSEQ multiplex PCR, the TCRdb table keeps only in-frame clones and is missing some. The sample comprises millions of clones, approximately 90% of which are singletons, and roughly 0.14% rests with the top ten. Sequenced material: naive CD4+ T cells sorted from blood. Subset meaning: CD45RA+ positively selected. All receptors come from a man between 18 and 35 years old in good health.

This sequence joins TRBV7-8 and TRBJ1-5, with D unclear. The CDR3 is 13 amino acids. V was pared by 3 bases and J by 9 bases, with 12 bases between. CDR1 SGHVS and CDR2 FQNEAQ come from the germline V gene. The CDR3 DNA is TGTGCCAGCAGCTTGGGGTGGTTAGGGCCCCAGCATTTT. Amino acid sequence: CASSLGWLGPQHF.

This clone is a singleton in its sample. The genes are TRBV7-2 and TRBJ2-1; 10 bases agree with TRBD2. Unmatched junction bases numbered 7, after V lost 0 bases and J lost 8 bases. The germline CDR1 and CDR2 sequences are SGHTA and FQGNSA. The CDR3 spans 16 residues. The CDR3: CASSLALSSGSDEQFF. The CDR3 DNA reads TGTGCCAGCAGCTTAGCGTTGTCTAGCGGGAGCGATGAGCAGTTCTTC.

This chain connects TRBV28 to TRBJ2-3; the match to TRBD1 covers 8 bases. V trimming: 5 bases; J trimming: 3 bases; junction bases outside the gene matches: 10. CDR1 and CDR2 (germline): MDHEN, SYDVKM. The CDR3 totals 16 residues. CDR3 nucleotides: TGTGCCAGCAGTCAACGGACAGGGTGGTGGACAGATACGCAGTATTTT. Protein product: CASSQRTGWWTDTQYF.

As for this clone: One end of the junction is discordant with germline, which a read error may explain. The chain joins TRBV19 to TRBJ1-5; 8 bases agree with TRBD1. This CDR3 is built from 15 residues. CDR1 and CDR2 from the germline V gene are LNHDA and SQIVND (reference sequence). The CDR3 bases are TGTGCCAGTAGTGTAGACAGGGGTGGCAATCAGCCCCAGCATTTT. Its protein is CASSVDRGGNQPQHF.

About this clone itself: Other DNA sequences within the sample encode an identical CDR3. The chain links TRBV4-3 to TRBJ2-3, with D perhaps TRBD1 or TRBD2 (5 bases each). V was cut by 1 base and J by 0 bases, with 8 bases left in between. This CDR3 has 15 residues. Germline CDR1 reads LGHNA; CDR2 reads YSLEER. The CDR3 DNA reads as TGCGCCAGCAGCCAAGTTGGGGGAAGCACAGATACGCAGTATTTT. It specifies CASSQVGGSTDTQYF.

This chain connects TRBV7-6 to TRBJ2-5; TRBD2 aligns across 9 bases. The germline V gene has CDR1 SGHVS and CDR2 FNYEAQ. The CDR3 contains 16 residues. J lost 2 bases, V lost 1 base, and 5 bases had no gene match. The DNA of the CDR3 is TGTGCCAGCAGCTTAGTACGACTAGCGGAGCAAGAGACCCAGTACTTC. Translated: CASSLVRLAEQETQYF. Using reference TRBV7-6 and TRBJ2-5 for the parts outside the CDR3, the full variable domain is GAGVSQSPRYKVTKRGQDVALRCDPISGHVSLYWYRQALGQGPEFLTYFNYEAQQDKSGLPNDRFSAERPEGSISTLTIQRTEQRDSAMYRCASSLVRLAEQETQYFGPGTRLLVL.

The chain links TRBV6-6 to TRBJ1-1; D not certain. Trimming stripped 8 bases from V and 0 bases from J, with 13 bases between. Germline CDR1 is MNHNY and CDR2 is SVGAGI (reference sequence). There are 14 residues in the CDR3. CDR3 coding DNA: TGTGCCAGCTCGGGAAGGAACATGAACACTGAAGCTTTCTTT. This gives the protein CASSGRNMNTEAFF.

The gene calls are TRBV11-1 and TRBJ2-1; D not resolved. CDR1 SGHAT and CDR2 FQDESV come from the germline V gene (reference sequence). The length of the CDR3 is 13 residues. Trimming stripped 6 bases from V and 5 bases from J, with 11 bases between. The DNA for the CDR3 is TGTGCCAGCAGTTGGTCCACAGACAATGAGCAGTTCTTC. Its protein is CASSWSTDNEQFF. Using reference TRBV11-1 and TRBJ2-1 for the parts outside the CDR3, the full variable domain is EAEVAQSPRYKITEKSQAVAFWCDPISGHATLYWYRQILGQGPELLVQFQDESVVDDSQLPKDRFSAERLKGVDSTLKIQPAELGDSAMYLCASSWSTDNEQFFGPGTRLTVL.

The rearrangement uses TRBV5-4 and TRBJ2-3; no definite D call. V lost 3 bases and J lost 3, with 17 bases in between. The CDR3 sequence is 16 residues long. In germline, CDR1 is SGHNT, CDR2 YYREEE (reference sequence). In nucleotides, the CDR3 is TGTGCCAGCAGCTCCCGCTCTACTATTGGGACAGATACGCAGTATTTT. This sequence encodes CASSSRSTIGTDTQYF.

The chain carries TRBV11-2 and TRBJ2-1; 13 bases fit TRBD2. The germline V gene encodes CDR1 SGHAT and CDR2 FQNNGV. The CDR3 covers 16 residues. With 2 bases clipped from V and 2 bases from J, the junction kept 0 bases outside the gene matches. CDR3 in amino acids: CASSLTSGRAYNEQFF. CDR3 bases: TGTGCCAGCAGCTTAACTAGCGGGAGGGCCTACAATGAGCAGTTCTTC.

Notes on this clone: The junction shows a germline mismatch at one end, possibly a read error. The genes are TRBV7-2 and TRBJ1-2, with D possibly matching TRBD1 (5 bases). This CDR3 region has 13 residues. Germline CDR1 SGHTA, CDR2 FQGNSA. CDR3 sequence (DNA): TGTGCCAGCAGCTTGTCTATAAGTGCACAGGCGTACTTC. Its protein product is CASSLSISAQAYF.

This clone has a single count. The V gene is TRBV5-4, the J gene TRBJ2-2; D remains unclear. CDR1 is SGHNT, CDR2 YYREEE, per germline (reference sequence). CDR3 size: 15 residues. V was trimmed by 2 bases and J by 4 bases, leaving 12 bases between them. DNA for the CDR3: TGTGCCAGCAGCTTCGACACCTGGGGCACCGGGGAGCTGTTTTTT. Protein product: CASSFDTWGTGELFF.

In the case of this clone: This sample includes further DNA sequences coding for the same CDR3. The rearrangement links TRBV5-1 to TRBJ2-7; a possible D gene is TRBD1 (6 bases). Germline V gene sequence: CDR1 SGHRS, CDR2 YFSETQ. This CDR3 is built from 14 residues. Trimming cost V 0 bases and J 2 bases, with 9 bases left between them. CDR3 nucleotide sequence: TGCGCCAGCAGCTTGGAGGCAGGGGCCTACGAGCAGTACTTC. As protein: CASSLEAGAYEQYF.

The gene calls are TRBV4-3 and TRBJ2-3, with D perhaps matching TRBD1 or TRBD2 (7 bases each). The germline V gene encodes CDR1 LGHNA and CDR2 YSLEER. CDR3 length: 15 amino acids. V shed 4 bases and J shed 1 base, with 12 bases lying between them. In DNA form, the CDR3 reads TGCGCCAGCAGCCTACAGGGGAGGGGCACAGATACGCAGTATTTT. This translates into CASSLQGRGTDTQYF.

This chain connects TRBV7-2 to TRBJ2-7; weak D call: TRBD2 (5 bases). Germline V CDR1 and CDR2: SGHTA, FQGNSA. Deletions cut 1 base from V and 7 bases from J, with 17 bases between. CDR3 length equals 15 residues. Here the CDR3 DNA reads TGTGCCAGCAGCTTAGTCGGGAAGGCCCCGGGTGAGCAGTACTTC. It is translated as CASSLVGKAPGEQYF.

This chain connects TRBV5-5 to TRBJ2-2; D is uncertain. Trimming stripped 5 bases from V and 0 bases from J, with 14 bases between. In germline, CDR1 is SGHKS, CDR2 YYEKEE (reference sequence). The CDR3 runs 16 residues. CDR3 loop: CASREVRRANTGELFF. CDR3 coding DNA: TGTGCCAGCAGGGAAGTCCGGAGAGCGAACACCGGGGAGCTGTTTTTT.